This T cell receptor beta chain was documented in a study of cytomegalovirus exposure and HLA in healthy donors. PCR used 60 Vbeta primers and 13 Jbeta primers. Sequenced by immunoSEQ multiplex PCR; TCRdb stores in-frame clones only, minus some. The top ten clones hold more than 8.5% of a sample with a few hundred thousand clones, roughly four fifths of them seen once. Germline-derived CDR1 and CDR2 are LGHNA and YSLEER. The length of the CDR3 is 17 residues. Germline trimming cut 8 bases from V and 2 bases from J; bases unmatched to any gene: 7. The specimen was PBMCs. V is TRBV4-3 and J is TRBJ2-3; 16 nucleotides agree with TRBD2. The receptor's source is a woman aged 50 to 60 in good health and CMV-seropositive. For the CDR3, the DNA is TGCGCCAGCCGGGGACTAGCGGGGGGGCGGGACACAGATACGCAGTATTTT. Its protein product is CASRGLAGGRDTDTQYF.